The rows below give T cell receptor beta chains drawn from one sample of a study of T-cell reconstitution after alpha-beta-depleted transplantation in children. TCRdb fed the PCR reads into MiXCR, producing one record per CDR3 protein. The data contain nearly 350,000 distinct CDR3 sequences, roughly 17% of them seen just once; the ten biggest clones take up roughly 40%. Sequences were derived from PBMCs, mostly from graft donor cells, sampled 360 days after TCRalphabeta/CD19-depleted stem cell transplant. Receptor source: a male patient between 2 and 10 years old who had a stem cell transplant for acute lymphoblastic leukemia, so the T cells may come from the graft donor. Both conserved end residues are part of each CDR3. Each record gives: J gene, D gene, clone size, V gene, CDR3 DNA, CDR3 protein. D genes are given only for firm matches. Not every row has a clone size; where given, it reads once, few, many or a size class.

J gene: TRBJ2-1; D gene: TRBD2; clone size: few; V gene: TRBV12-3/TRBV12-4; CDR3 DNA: TGTGCCAGCAGACTGGGACTAGCGGGAGAAGATGAGCAGTTCTTC; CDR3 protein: CASRLGLAGEDEQFF
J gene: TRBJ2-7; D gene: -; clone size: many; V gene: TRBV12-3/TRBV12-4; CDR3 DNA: TGTGCCAGCAGTTTAACCCCTCGCGAGCAGTACTTC; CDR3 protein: CASSLTPREQYF
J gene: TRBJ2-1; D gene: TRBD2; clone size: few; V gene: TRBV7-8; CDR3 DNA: TGTGCCAGCAGCTTCAGGCCCGGGACTAGCGGGTACAATGAGCAGTTCTTC; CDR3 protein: CASSFRPGTSGYNEQFF
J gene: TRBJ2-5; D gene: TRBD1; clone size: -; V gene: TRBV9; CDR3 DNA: TGTGCCAGCAGCCCCCACAGGGGGCAGTGGGCCCAGTACTTC; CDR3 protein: CASSPHRGQWAQYF
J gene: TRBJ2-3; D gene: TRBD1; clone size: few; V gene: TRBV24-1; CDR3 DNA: TGTGCCACCAGTGATTGGGGACAGGGGATCACAGATACGCAGTATTTT; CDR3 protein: CATSDWGQGITDTQYF
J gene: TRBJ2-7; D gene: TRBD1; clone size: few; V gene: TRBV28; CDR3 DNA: TGTGCCAGCAGTAATACAGGGGGTCTCTACGAGCAGTACTTC; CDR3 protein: CASSNTGGLYEQYF
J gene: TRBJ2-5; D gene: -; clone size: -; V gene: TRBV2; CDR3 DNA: TGTGCCAGCAGCTTTCTTCGTTCAGAGACCCAGTACTTC; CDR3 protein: CASSFLRSETQYF
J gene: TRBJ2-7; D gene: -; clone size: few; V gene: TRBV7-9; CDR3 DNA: TGTGCCAGCAGCCCCCAGGGCCTACCCTACGAGCAGTACTTC; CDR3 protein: CASSPQGLPYEQYF
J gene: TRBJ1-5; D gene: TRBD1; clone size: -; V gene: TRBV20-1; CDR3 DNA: TGCAGTGCTAGCCCCGCAGGGGGCGTCGTTGGCAATCAGCCCCAGCATTTT; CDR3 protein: CSASPAGGVVGNQPQHF
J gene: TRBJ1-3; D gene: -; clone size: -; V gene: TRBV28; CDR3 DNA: TGTGCCAGCAGTTGGGCAGGGACAGGAAACACCATATATTTT; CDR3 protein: CASSWAGTGNTIYF
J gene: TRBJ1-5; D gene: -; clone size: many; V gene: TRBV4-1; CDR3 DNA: TGCGCCAGCAGCGATCACAGGGCGTTTCAGCCCCAGCATTTT; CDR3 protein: CASSDHRAFQPQHF
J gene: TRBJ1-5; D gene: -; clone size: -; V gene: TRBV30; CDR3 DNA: TGTGCCTGGAGTCCCTGGGGGGGGTCGGCTTCTCAGCCCCAGCATTTT; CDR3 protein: CAWSPWGGSASQPQHF
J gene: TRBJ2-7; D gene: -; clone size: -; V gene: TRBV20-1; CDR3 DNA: TGCAGTGCTAGATATATTGGCGACGAGCAGTACTTC; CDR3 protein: CSARYIGDEQYF
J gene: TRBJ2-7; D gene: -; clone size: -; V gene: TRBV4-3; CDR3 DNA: TGCGCCAGCAGCCAAGAGGACCACCCTTCCTACGAGCAGTACTTC; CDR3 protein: CASSQEDHPSYEQYF
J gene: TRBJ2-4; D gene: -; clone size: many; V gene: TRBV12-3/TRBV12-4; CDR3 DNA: TGTGCCAGCAGTTTAGGTTCTAGCACCGTTCAGTACTTC; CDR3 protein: CASSLGSSTVQYF
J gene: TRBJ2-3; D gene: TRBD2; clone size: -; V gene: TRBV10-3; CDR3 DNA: TGTGCCATCAGTTCCTTGGCGACTAGCGGGTCAAATACGCAGTATTTT; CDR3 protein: CAISSLATSGSNTQYF
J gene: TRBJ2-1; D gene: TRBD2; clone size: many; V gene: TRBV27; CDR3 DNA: TGTGCCAGCAGTTTGGCGGGAGGGCCGGGTAATGAGCAGTTCTTC; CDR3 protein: CASSLAGGPGNEQFF
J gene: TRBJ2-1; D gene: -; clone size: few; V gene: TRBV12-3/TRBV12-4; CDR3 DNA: TGTGCCAGCAGTTTACCCGGCAGATACAATGAGCAGTTCTTC; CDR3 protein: CASSLPGRYNEQFF
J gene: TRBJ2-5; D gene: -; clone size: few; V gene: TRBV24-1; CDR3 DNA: TGTGCCACCAGTGGCGGCAGCCCGCAAGAGACCCAGTACTTC; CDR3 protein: CATSGGSPQETQYF
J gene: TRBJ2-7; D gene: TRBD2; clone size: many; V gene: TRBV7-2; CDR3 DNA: TGTGCCAGCAGTGAGACTAGCGGGAAGTACGAGCAGTACTTC; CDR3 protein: CASSETSGKYEQYF
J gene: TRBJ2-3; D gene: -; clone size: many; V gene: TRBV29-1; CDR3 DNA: TGCAGCGTTAGGTGGGAATGGCCCACAGATACGCAGTATTTT; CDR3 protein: CSVRWEWPTDTQYF
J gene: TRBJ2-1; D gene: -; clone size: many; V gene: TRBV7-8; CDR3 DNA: TGTGCCAGCAGCGAGACTGTACTCTACAATGAGCAGTTCTTC; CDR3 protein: CASSETVLYNEQFF
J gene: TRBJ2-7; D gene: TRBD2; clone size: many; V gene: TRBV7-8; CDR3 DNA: TGTGCCAGCAGCCTCCCGGGTGAACTAGCGGGAGACTACGAGCAGTACTTC; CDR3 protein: CASSLPGELAGDYEQYF
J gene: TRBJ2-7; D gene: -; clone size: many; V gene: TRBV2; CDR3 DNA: TGTGCCAGCAGCGCCTCTCGCGCCTCCTACGAGCAGTACTTC; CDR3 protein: CASSASRASYEQYF
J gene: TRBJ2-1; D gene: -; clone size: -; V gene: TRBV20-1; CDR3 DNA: TGCAGTGCTAGAGAAATAGCGGACTACAATGAGCAGTTCTTC; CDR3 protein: CSAREIADYNEQFF
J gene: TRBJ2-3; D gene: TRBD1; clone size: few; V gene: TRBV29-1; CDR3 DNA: TGCAGCGTTGTGGGACAGACAGGCACAGATACGCAGTATTTT; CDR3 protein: CSVVGQTGTDTQYF
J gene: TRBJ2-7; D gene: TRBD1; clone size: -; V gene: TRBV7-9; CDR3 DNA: TGTGCCAGCAGCGGGGGGACAGGCTCCGAGCAGTACTTC; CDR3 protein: CASSGGTGSEQYF
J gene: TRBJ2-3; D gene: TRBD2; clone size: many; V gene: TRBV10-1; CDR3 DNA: TGCGCCAGCAGTGAGGGGACCTCACGGGACTACACAGATACGCAGTATTTT; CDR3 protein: CASSEGTSRDYTDTQYF
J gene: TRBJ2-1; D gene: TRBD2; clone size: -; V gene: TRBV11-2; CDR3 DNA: TGTGCCAGCAGCTCGGGACTAGCGGGAGCCTCCTACAATGAGCAGTTCTTC; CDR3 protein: CASSSGLAGASYNEQFF
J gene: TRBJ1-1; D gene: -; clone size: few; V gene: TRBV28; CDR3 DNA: TGTGCCAGCAGAGCCCGTTGGGAACGCACTGAAGCTTTCTTT; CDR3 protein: CASRARWERTEAFF
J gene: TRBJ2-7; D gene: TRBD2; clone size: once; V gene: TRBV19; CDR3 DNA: TGTGCCAGTAGTATGGGACTAGCGCGTTACTACGAGCAGTACTTC; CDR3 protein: CASSMGLARYYEQYF
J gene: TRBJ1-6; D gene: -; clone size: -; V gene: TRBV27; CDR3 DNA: TGTGCCAGCAGTTACTATCGTTCCTATAATTCACCCCTCCACTTT; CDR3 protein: CASSYYRSYNSPLHF
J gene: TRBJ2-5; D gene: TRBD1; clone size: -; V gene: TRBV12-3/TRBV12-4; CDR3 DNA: TGTGCCAGCAGGCGTGACTCGGATCAGACAGGGGGCACGGCCCAGTACTTC; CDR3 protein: CASRRDSDQTGGTAQYF
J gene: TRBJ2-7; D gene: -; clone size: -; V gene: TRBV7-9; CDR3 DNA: TGTGCCAGCAGCTTAGCGTCCGGGTCGTGGCGCGAGCAGTACTTC; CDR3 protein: CASSLASGSWREQYF
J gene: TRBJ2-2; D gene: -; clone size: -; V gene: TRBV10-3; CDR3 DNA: TGTGCCATCAGTGACGGGAGAGGGGAGCTGTTTTTT; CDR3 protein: CAISDGRGELFF
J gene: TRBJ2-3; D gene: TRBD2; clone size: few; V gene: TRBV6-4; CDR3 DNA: TGTGCCAGCAGTGACTGGGTCGGCGGGGGGCCCACAGATACGCAGTATTTT; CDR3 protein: CASSDWVGGGPTDTQYF
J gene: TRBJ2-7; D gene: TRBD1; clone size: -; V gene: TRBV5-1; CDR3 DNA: TGCGCCAGCAGCTTGGGCTTTGGTCCAGGGGGCGGCGAGCAGTACTTC; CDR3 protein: CASSLGFGPGGGEQYF
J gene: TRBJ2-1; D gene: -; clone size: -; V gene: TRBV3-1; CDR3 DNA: TGTGCCAGCAGCCAAGTTAACTACGAGCAGTTCTTC; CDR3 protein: CASSQVNYEQFF
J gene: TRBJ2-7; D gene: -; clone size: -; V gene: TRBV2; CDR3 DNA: TGTGCCAGCAGTGAACAGTTGTGGAGCTTGTACGGCGAGCAGTACTTC; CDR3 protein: CASSEQLWSLYGEQYF
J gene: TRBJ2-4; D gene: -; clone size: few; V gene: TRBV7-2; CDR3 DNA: TGTGCCAGCAGCGCAACCCCCAAAAACATTCAGTACTTC; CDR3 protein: CASSATPKNIQYF
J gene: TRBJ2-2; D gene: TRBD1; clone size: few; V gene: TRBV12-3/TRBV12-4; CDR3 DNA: TGTGCCAGCAGACAGACAGGGGGGAACACCGGGGAGCTGTTTTTT; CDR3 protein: CASRQTGGNTGELFF
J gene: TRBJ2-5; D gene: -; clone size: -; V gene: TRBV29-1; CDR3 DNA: TGCAGCGTGTACTTGAGGCTGGGGGGGACCCAGTACTTC; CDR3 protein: CSVYLRLGGTQYF
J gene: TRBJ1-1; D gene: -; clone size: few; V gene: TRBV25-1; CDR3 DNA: TGTGCCAGCAGTGATGCCGGGGCGGGGGCTTTCTTT; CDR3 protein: CASSDAGAGAFF
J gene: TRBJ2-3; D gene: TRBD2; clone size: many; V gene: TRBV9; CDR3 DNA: TGTGCCAGCAGCACCGGGACTAGCGTGGATACGCAGTATTTT; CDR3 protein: CASSTGTSVDTQYF
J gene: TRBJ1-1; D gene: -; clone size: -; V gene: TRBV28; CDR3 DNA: TGTGCCAGCAGTCCCGGACAGCTTGAAGCTTTCTTT; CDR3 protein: CASSPGQLEAFF
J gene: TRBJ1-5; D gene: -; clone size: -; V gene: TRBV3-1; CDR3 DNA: TGTGCCAGCAGCCTTTCTGGGCGTGCCGAACAGCCCCAGCATTTT; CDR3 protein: CASSLSGRAEQPQHF
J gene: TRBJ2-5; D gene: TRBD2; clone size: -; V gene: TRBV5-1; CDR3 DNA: TGCGCCACCGCTAAGGGCGGGAGACGTGAGACCCAGTACTTC; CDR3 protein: CATAKGGRRETQYF
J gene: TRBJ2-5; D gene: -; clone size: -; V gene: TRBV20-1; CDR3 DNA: TGCAGTGCTAGTGGGACATTGTGGGAGACCCAGTACTTC; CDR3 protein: CSASGTLWETQYF
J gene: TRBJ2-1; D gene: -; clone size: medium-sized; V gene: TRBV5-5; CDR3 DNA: TGTGCCAGCAGCTGGCAACGTTCTGGGGGAGGCTACAATGAGCAGTTCTTC; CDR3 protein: CASSWQRSGGGYNEQFF
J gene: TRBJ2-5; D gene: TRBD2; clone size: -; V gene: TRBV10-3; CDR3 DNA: TGTGCCATCAGGGGGACTAGCGGGAATTTCGAGACCCAGTACTTC; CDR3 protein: CAIRGTSGNFETQYF
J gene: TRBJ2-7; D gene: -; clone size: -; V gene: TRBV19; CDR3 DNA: TGTGCCAGTAGTATTTTCCAGGGAAAGGCCTACGAGCAGTACTTC; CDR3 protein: CASSIFQGKAYEQYF
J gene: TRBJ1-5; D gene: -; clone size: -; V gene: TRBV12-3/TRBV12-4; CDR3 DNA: TGTGCCAGCCAATCGGGTCTGGATCAGCCCGAGCATTTT; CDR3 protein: CASQSGLDQPEHF
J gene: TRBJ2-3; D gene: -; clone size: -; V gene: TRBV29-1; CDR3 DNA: TGCAGCGTTGAAGTGGGAGTAGGAGATACGCAGTATTTT; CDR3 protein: CSVEVGVGDTQYF
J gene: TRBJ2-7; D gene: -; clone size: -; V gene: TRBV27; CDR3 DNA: TGTGCCAGCAGTTTATTTATGGGGCCCTACGAGCAGTACTTC; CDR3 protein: CASSLFMGPYEQYF
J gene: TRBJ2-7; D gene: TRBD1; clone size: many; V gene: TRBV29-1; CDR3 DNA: TGCAGCGTTGCCCCCCGGGACAGCCCGTACGAGCAGTACTTC; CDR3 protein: CSVAPRDSPYEQYF
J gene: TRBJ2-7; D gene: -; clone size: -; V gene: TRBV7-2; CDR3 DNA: TGTGCCAGCAGCTTATACGCAAGCTCCTACGAGCAGTACTTC; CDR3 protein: CASSLYASSYEQYF
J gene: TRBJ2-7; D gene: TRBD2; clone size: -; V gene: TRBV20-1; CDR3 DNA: TGCAGTGCCCTCCCTCCGGCGGGAGAGGGATACGAGCAGTACTTC; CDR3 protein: CSALPPAGEGYEQYF
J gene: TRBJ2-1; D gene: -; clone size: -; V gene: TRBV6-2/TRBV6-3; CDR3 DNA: TGTGCCGCCTCCAGGGGATACCGCTCCTACAATGAGCAGTTCTTC; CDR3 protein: CAASRGYRSYNEQFF